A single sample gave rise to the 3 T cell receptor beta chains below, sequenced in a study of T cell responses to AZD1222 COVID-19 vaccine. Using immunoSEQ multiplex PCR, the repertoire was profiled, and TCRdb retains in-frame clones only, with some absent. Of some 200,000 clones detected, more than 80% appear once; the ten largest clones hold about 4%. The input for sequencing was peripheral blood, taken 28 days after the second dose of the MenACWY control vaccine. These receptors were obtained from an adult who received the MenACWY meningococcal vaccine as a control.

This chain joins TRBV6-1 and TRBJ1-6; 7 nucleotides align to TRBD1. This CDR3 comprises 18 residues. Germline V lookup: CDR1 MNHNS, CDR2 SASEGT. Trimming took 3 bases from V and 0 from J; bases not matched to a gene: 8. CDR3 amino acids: CASSDGAWDSSYNSPLHF. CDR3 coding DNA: TGTGCCAGCAGTGATGGGGCATGGGACAGCTCCTATAATTCACCCCTCCACTTT.

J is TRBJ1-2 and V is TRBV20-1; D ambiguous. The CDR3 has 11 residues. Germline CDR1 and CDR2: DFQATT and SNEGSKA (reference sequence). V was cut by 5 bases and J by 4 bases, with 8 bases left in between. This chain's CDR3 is CSAHRIYGYTF. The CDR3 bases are TGCAGTGCTCATAGGATCTATGGCTACACCTTC.

The CDR3 DNA is TGCGCCAGCAGCCAGGAGACTGGGTTATACAATGAGCAGTTCTTC. Its translation: CASSQETGLYNEQFF. J is TRBJ2-1 and V is TRBV4-3; no clear D gene. The V gene's germline CDR1 is LGHNA and CDR2 YSLEER. The ends were cut back, 3 bases at V and 4 bases at J, with 13 bases in the middle. The length of the CDR3 is 15 residues.